Listed here are 29 T cell receptor beta chains from one sample, sequenced in a study of response to subunit inactivated influenza vaccine. From the RT-PCR reads, TCRdb called clonotypes with MiXCR, one entry per CDR3 protein. The sample lists 450,000 to 600,000 distinct CDR3 sequences, approximately 7.8% seen once, with roughly 13% in the top ten. The sequenced sample was PBMCs from blood, obtained about 23 months after vaccination. The receptor source for this set is a man between 50 and 75 years old who received an inactivated influenza vaccine.

This clonotype was detected many times. The chain carries TRBV20-1 and TRBJ2-5, with 8 bases identical to TRBD2. From germline, CDR1 is DFQATT and CDR2 SNEGSKA (reference sequence). The CDR3 contains 17 residues. Trimming cost V 0 bases and J 3 bases; bases outside gene matches: 12. CDR3 sequence (DNA): TGCAGTGCTAGAGATAGGATGAGCGGGAGTTGGGAAGAGACCCAGTACTTC. As protein: CSARDRMSGSWEETQYF.

There are a few counts of this clonotype. The V call is TRBV9, the J call TRBJ2-7; perhaps TRBD1 as D (6 bases). The CDR3 contains 14 residues. Deletions cut 3 bases from V and 6 bases from J, with 16 bases between. Germline CDR1 reads SGDLS; CDR2 reads YYNGEE. CDR3 loop: CASSGDTGISEQYF. CDR3 coding DNA: TGTGCCAGCAGCGGGGATACAGGGATCAGCGAGCAGTACTTC. Looking up the rest from reference TRBV9 and TRBJ2-7 gives the full variable domain: DSGVTQTPKHLITATGQRVTLRCSPRSGDLSVYWYQQSLDQGLQFLIQYYNGEERAKGNILERFSAQQFPDLHSELNLSSLELGDSALYFCASSGDTGISEQYFGPGTRLTVT.

This clonotype showed up just a few times. The chain joins TRBV29-1 to TRBJ1-2; 11 nucleotides agree with TRBD1. Germline V gene data show CDR1 as SQVTM and CDR2 as ANQGSEA. V was clipped by 6 bases and J by 8 bases; unmatched bases: 8. The CDR3 spans 13 residues. The CDR3 loop is CSVRDRGSEGYTF. The CDR3 DNA reads as TGCAGCGTACGGGACAGGGGGTCTGAGGGCTACACCTTC.

This clonotype occurred a few times. CDR3 sequence reads: CASSSGLAAWETQYF. DNA of the CDR3: TGTGCCAGCAGCTCCGGACTAGCGGCGTGGGAGACCCAGTACTTC. V is TRBV7-2 and J is TRBJ2-5; 10 bases fit TRBD2. The CDR3 extends over 15 amino acids. Germline CDR1 SGHTA, CDR2 FQGNSA. Trimming took 4 bases from V and 5 from J; bases not matched to a gene: 7.

This clonotype was counted only a few times. V and J are TRBV6-5 and TRBJ2-5; D is unclear. Germline CDR1 and CDR2: MNHEY and SVGAGI. Trimming pared 0 bases from V and 2 bases from J, leaving 13 bases between. This CDR3 spans 16 amino acids. As DNA, the CDR3 is TGTGCCAGCAGTTACTCGGGTATCGGACCTCAAGAGACCCAGTACTTC. This gives the protein CASSYSGIGPQETQYF.

The chain links TRBV6-1 to TRBJ2-1; 10 nucleotides line up with TRBD2. Germline trimming cut 6 bases from V and 6 bases from J; bases unmatched to any gene: 5. There are 14 residues in the CDR3. Germline values: CDR1 MNHNS, CDR2 SASEGT. The CDR3 here is CASRTGTSVNEQFF. The CDR3 nucleotides read TGTGCCAGCAGAACCGGGACTAGCGTCAATGAGCAGTTCTTC.

The chain recombines TRBV5-1 with TRBJ2-1, with 8 bases fitting TRBD2. Per the germline V gene, CDR1 is SGHRS and CDR2 is YFSETQ. The CDR3 spans 16 residues. Trimming at V came to 4 bases and at J to 2 bases, leaving 8 bases not matched to a gene. CDR3 region: CASSVGAGGPYNEQFF. The CDR3 DNA follows: TGCGCCAGCAGCGTGGGGGCGGGAGGCCCCTACAATGAGCAGTTCTTC.

This clonotype was found many times. V and J are TRBV28 and TRBJ1-5; D unclear. Trimming shortened V by 3 bases and J by 3 bases, and 6 bases separated the two germline ends. The germline V gene encodes CDR1 MDHEN and CDR2 SYDVKM. This CDR3 contains 13 residues. CDR3 nucleotide sequence: TGTGCCAGCAGTTTCGGATTCAATCAGCCCCAGCATTTT. This sequence encodes CASSFGFNQPQHF.

CDR3 protein: CASSPTPRGRQYF. Here the CDR3 DNA reads TGCGCCAGCAGTCCAACCCCCAGGGGACGCCAGTACTTC. The gene calls are TRBV5-1 and TRBJ2-7, with D possibly matching TRBD1 (6 bases). V lost 5 bases to trimming and J lost 10 bases, with 19 bases between them. Germline V gives CDR1 SGHRS, CDR2 YFSETQ. This CDR3 comprises 13 residues. The full variable domain, with the rest looked up from reference TRBV5-1 and TRBJ2-7, is KAGVTQTPRYLIKTRGQQVTLSCSPISGHRSVSWYQQTPGQGLQFLFEYFSETQRNKGNFPGRFSGRQFSNSRSEMNVSTLELGDSALYLCASSPTPRGRQYFGPGTRLTVT.

This clonotype showed up many times. The CDR3 DNA is TGTGCCATCAGTGCCGGTAGGGGGGACAGGGGGTCCGAGCAGTACTTC. This translates into CAISAGRGDRGSEQYF. V and J are TRBV10-3 and TRBJ2-7, with 11 bases fitting TRBD1. The CDR3 runs to 16 residues. V shed 4 bases, J shed 6 bases, and the junction held 11 bases outside the gene matches. Germline CDR1 reads ENHRY; CDR2 reads SYGVKD.

This clonotype showed up just a few times. This chain connects TRBV29-1 to TRBJ1-2, with D maybe TRBD1 (6 bases). The CDR3 consists of 13 residues. Between the trimmed V and J ends, which lost 4 bases and 2 bases, there was a span of 11 bases. CDR1 is SQVTM and CDR2 is ANQGSEA in the germline V gene. The CDR3 nucleotides read TGCAGCGTTGGAAGTGGGACAAACTATGGCTACACCTTC. Residues: CSVGSGTNYGYTF.

This clonotype turned up a few times. V usage is TRBV12-3 or TRBV12-4 and J usage is TRBJ2-5, with 13 bases fitting TRBD2. This CDR3 has 16 amino acids. After removal of 5 bases from V and 2 bases from J, the junction contained 5 bases not matched to a gene. The DNA of the CDR3 is TGTGCCAGCAGTATGGGACTAGCGGGGAGGCAAGAGACCCAGTACTTC. This sequence encodes CASSMGLAGRQETQYF.

This clonotype was counted many times. V gene TRBV6-5 combines with J gene TRBJ2-7; no clear D gene. The germline gives CDR1 MNHEY, CDR2 SVGAGI. V was shortened by 4 bases and J by 6 bases, with 7 bases between the two germline ends. This CDR3 region has 11 residues. CDR3 loop: CASSFTGEQYF. The CDR3 DNA follows: TGTGCCAGCAGTTTCACGGGCGAGCAGTACTTC.

This clonotype was recorded many times. The chain joins TRBV5-1 to TRBJ2-3; 9 bases align to TRBD2. This CDR3 is 17 amino acids long. CDR1 is SGHRS and CDR2 is YFSETQ in the germline V gene. The junction had 10 bases not matched to a gene; V was cut back by 0 bases and J by 5 bases. CDR3 bases: TGCGCCAGCAGCTTGGCCCTTAGCGGGAGCGGTCTAGATACGCAGTATTTT. Translation gives CASSLALSGSGLDTQYF.

This clonotype was seen at least ten times. The V call is TRBV28, the J call TRBJ2-7; D perhaps matches TRBD1 (6 bases). Germline lookup yields CDR1 MDHEN and CDR2 SYDVKM. The CDR3 sequence is 13 residues long. V dropped 9 bases and J dropped 1 base, with 13 bases sitting between them. CDR3 in DNA: TGTGCCAGTAAACGGGACATATCCTACGAGCAGTACTTC. Its translation: CASKRDISYEQYF.

The chain uses TRBV9 and TRBJ1-1, with 9 bases matching TRBD1. The CDR3 has 14 residues. V shed 3 bases, J shed 6 bases, and the junction held 6 bases outside the gene matches. Germline V gene sequence: CDR1 SGDLS, CDR2 YYNGEE. In nucleotides, the CDR3 is TGTGCCAGCAGCGCCGGACAGGGGACAGCTGAAGCTTTCTTT. Translating gives CASSAGQGTAEAFF.

There are many counts of this clonotype. V and J are TRBV15 and TRBJ1-2, with unresolved D. CDR1 LNHNV and CDR2 YYDKDF come from the germline V gene (reference sequence). V dropped 5 bases and J dropped 4 bases, with 17 bases sitting between them. The CDR3 is 15 amino acids. Written as DNA, the CDR3 is TGTGCCACCAGCCCCCGGAGGGATGCTTTCTATGGCTACACCTTC. Translation: CATSPRRDAFYGYTF.

This clonotype was found many times. The chain couples TRBV20-1 to TRBJ2-7; D might be TRBD2 (5 bases). There are 11 residues in the CDR3. The germline gives CDR1 DFQATT, CDR2 SNEGSKA (reference sequence). V lost 4 bases and J 4 bases, leaving 8 bases between the germline ends. CDR3 sequence: CSAKDLYEQYF. The CDR3 DNA reads as TGCAGTGCTAAGGACTTATACGAGCAGTACTTC.

This clonotype was detected ten times or more. The chain combines TRBV6-2 or TRBV6-3 with TRBJ1-2, with D possibly matching TRBD1 (5 bases). This CDR3 has 14 amino acids. CDR1 is MNHEY and CDR2 is SVGEGT in the germline V gene. V dropped 6 bases and J dropped 0 bases, with 11 bases sitting between them. The CDR3 loop is CASSPAGPNYGYTF. CDR3 in DNA: TGTGCCAGCAGCCCGGCGGGACCTAACTATGGCTACACCTTC.

This clonotype was observed many times. The chain combines TRBV4-2 with TRBJ2-3; D is possibly TRBD2 (5 bases). Trimming left V 0 bases short and J 8 bases short, with 15 bases between. This CDR3 region has 15 residues. Per germline, CDR1 LGHNA and CDR2 YNFKEQ. The CDR3 DNA follows: TGTGCCAGCAGCCAAGAGAGAGGGCAGCTTACTACGCAGTATTTT. Translation gives CASSQERGQLTTQYF.

This clonotype was recorded at least ten times. The chain uses TRBV12-3 or TRBV12-4 and TRBJ1-5; weak D call: TRBD1 (5 bases). This CDR3 comprises 15 residues. Trimming removed 3 bases from V and 0 bases from J, with 9 bases in between. CDR3 region: CASSFGGNSNQPQHF. The CDR3 DNA follows: TGTGCCAGCAGTTTCGGGGGGAATAGCAATCAGCCCCAGCATTTT.

This clonotype turned up a few times. The CDR3 here is CASSQDRLPNQPQHF. The CDR3 DNA is TGCGCCAGCAGCCAAGACAGGCTACCTAATCAGCCCCAGCATTTT. The chain joins TRBV4-3 to TRBJ1-5; D gene unclear. Trimming pared 0 bases from V and 4 bases from J, leaving 10 bases between. Per germline, CDR1 LGHNA and CDR2 YSLEER. CDR3 length: 15 amino acids.

The gene calls are TRBV6-2 or TRBV6-3 and TRBJ2-7; TRBD2 agrees at 12 bases. CDR1 is MNHEY, CDR2 SVGEGT, per germline. The CDR3 has 17 amino acids. The J segment lost 3 bases and the V segment lost 1 base, leaving 7 bases of the junction unmatched. CDR3 in DNA: TGTGCCAGCAGTTACTACCCGACTAGCGGGAGTATCTACGAGCAGTACTTC. Its translation is CASSYYPTSGSIYEQYF.

The chain has TRBV3-1 and TRBJ2-1, with D maybe TRBD1 (5 bases). CDR1 is LGHDT and CDR2 is YNNKEL in the germline V gene (reference sequence). Trimming removed 1 base at V and 5 bases at J, with 9 bases between. The length of the CDR3 is 14 residues. CDR3 amino acids: CASSQARVNNEQFF. CDR3 bases: TGTGCCAGCAGCCAAGCCAGGGTCAACAATGAGCAGTTCTTC.

Notes on this clonotype: An end of the junction differs from the germline gene, which may be a read error. Here the CDR3 reads CASSLGGHQEAQYF. DNA for the CDR3: TGTGCCAGCAGCTTAGGGGGCCATCAAGAGGCCCAGTACTTC. The chain is built from TRBV11-2 and TRBJ2-5, with a weak D call TRBD1 (5 bases). Looked up from germline, CDR1 is SGHAT and CDR2 is FQNNGV. The CDR3 consists of 14 residues.

There are many counts of this clonotype. CDR3 loop: CAISENGEGNTIYF. The CDR3, as DNA: TGTGCCATCAGTGAAAACGGGGAAGGAAACACCATATATTTT. The chain is built from TRBV10-3 and TRBJ1-3; D is undetermined. The CDR3 is made up of 14 amino acids. The germline gives CDR1 ENHRY, CDR2 SYGVKD. V gave up 3 bases and J gave up 4 bases, with 10 bases separating them.

There are a few counts of this clonotype. This rearrangement joins TRBV6-1 to TRBJ1-1, with TRBD1 identical over 7 bases. Looked up from germline, CDR1 is MNHNS and CDR2 is SASEGT. The CDR3 runs to 15 residues. V gave up 11 bases and J gave up 1 base; unmatched junction bases: 13. The CDR3 spells CAARPRGRGNTEAFF. For the CDR3, the DNA is TGTGCCGCACGGCCAAGGGGGCGCGGGAACACTGAAGCTTTCTTT.

This clonotype was recorded a few times. The chain recombines TRBV20-1 with TRBJ2-3, with D perhaps matching TRBD1 (6 bases). CDR1 is DFQATT and CDR2 is SNEGSKA in the germline V gene (reference sequence). This CDR3 has 13 residues. V lost 2 bases and J lost 6, with 12 bases in between. The DNA for the CDR3 is TGCAGTGCTAGAACAGGGATGCAGGATACGCAGTATTTT. This encodes CSARTGMQDTQYF.

The chain's CDR3 is CASSPDRTGEEKLFF. DNA of the CDR3: TGTGCCAGCAGTCCCGACAGGACCGGCGAGGAAAAACTGTTTTTT. V gene TRBV12-3 or TRBV12-4 combines with J gene TRBJ1-4, with D tentatively TRBD1 (6 bases). With 5 bases removed from V and 8 bases from J, the gap between germline ends came to 18 bases. The CDR3 runs 15 residues.